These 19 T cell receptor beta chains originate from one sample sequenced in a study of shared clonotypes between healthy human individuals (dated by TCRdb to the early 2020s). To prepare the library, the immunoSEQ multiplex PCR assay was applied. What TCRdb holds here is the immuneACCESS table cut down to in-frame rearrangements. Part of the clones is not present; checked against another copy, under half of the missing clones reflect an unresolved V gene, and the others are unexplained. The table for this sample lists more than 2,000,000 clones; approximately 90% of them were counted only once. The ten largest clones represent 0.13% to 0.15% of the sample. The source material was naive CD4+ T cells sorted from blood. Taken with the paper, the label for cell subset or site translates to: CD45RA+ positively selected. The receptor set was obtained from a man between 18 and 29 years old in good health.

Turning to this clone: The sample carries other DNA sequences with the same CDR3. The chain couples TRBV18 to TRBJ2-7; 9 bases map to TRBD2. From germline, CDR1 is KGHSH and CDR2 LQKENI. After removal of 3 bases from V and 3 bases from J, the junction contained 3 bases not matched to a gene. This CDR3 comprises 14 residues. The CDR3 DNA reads TGTGCCAGCTCACCCGGGACTAGCAGCTACGAGCAGTACTTC. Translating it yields CASSPGTSSYEQYF.

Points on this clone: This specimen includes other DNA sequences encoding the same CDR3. The CDR3 DNA is TGTGCCAGCAGCTTGGAGCCGGATACGCAGTATTTT. Translated, it gives CASSLEPDTQYF. The chain has TRBV7-9 and TRBJ2-3; D gene ambiguous. The germline CDR1 and CDR2 sequences are SEHNR and FQNEAQ (reference sequence). Trimming removed 3 bases at V and 6 bases at J, with 7 bases between. The CDR3 is 12 residues long.

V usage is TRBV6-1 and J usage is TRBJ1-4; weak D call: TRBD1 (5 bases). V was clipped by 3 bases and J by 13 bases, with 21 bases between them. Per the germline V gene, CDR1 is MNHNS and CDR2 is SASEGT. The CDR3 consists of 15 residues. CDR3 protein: CASSDTTAFLTGLFF. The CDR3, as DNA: TGTGCCAGCAGTGATACGACAGCTTTCCTGACCGGACTGTTTTTT.

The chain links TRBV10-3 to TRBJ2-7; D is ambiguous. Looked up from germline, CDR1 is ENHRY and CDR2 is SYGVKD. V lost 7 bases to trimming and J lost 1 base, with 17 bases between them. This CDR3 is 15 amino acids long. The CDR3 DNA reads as TGTGCCATCACTTTCGATCCCAACTTATCCTACGAGCAGTACTTC. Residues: CAITFDPNLSYEQYF.

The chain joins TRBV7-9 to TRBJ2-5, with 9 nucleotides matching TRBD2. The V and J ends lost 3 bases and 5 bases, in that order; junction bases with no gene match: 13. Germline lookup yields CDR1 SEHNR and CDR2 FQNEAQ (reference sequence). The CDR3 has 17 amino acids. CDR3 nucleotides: TGTGCCAGCAGCTTTAAAACCGCGGGAGGGGGCGGTGAGACCCAGTACTTC. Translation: CASSFKTAGGGGETQYF.

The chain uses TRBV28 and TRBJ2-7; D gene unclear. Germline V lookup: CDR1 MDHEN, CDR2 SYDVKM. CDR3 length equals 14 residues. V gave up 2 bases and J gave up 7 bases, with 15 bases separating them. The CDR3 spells CASSLDGLKMEQYF. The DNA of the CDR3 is TGTGCCAGCAGTTTAGACGGCTTAAAGATGGAGCAGTACTTC. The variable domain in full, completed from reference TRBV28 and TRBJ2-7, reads DVKVTQSSRYLVKRTGEKVFLECVQDMDHENMFWYRQDPGLGLRLIYFSYDVKMKEKGDIPEGYSVSREKKERFSLILESASTNQTSMYLCASSLDGLKMEQYFGPGTRLTVT.

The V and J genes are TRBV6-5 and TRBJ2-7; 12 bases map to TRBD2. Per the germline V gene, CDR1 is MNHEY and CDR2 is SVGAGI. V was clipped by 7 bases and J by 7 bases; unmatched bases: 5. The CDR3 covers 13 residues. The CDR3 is CASKLAGGLEQYF. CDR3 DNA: TGTGCCAGCAAACTAGCGGGGGGACTGGAGCAGTACTTC.

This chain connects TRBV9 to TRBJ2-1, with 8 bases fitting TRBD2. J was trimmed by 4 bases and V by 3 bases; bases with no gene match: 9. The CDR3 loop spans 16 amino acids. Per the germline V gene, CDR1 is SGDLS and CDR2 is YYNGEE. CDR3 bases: TGTGCCAGCAGCGGACCGGGACTAGAGTATTACAATGAGCAGTTCTTC. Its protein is CASSGPGLEYYNEQFF.

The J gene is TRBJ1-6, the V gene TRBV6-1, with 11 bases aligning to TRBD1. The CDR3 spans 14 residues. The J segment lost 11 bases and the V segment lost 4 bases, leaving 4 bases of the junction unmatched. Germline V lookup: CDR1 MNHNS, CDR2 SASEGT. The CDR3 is CASSAGQGATPLHF. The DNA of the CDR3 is TGTGCCAGCAGTGCCGGACAGGGGGCTACACCCCTCCACTTT.

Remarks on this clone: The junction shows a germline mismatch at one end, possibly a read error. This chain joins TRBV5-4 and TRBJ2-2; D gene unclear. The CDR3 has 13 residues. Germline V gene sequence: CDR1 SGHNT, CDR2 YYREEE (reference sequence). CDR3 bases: TGTGCCAGCACAACCCAAAACAACGGGGAGCTGTTTTTT. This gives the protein CASTTQNNGELFF.

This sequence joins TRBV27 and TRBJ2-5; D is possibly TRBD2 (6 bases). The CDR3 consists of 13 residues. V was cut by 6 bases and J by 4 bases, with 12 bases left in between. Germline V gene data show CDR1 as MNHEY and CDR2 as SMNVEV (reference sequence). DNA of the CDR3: TGTGCCAGCAGAAAGGCTAGCGCAGAGACCCAGTACTTC. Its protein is CASRKASAETQYF.

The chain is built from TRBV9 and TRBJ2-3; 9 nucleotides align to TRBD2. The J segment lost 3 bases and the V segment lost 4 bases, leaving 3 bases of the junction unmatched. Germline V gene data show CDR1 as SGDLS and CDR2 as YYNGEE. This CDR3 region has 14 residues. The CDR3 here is CASSRGLATDTQYF. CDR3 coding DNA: TGTGCCAGCAGCCGAGGACTAGCGACAGATACGCAGTATTTT.

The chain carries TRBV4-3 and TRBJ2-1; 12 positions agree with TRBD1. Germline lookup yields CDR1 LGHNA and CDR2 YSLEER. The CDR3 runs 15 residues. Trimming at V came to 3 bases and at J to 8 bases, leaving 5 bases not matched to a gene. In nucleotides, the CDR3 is TGCGCCAGCAGCCAGGGGGACAGGGGGCGGCATGAGCAGTTCTTC. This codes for CASSQGDRGRHEQFF.

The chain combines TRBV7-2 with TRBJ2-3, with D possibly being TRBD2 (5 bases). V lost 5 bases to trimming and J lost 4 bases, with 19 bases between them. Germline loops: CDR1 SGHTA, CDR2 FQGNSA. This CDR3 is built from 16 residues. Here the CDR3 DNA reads TGTGCCAGCAGCATACGGGGTATAAAGGGCGCAGATACGCAGTATTTT. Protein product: CASSIRGIKGADTQYF.

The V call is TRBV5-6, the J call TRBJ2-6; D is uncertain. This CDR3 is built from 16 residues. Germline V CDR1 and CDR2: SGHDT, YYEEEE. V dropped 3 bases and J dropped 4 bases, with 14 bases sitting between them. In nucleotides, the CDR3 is TGTGCCAGCAGCTCTGAAGGGCTCTCAGGGGCCAACGTCCTGACTTTC. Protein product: CASSSEGLSGANVLTF.

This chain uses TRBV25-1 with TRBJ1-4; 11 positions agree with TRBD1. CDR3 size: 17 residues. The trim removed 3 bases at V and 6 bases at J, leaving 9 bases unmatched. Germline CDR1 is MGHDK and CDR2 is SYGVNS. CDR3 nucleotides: TGTGCCAGCAGTGATTCTCCAGGACAGGGGGCATATGAAAAACTGTTTTTT. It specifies CASSDSPGQGAYEKLFF.

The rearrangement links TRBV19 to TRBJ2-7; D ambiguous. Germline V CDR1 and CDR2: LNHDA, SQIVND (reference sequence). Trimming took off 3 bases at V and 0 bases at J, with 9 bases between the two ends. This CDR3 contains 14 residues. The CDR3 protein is CASSIVHPSYEQYF. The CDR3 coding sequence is TGTGCCAGTAGTATCGTTCATCCCTCCTACGAGCAGTACTTC.

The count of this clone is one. CDR3 nucleotides: TGTGCCAGCAGCTTCCGGGACAGTTCCTACGAGCAGTACTTC. It translates to CASSFRDSSYEQYF. The chain has TRBV7-9 and TRBJ2-5, with 7 bases that match TRBD1. The closer fit of TRBJ2-7 to the DNA end suggests the J call may be wrong. Germline CDR1 reads SEHNR; CDR2 reads FQNEAQ (reference sequence). The CDR3 covers 14 residues.

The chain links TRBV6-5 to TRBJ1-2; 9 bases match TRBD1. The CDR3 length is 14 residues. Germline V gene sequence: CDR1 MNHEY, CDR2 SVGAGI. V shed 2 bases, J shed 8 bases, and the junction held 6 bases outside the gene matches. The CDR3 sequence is CASSYTNRGPGYTF. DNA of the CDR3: TGTGCCAGCAGTTACACAAACAGGGGGCCGGGCTACACCTTC.